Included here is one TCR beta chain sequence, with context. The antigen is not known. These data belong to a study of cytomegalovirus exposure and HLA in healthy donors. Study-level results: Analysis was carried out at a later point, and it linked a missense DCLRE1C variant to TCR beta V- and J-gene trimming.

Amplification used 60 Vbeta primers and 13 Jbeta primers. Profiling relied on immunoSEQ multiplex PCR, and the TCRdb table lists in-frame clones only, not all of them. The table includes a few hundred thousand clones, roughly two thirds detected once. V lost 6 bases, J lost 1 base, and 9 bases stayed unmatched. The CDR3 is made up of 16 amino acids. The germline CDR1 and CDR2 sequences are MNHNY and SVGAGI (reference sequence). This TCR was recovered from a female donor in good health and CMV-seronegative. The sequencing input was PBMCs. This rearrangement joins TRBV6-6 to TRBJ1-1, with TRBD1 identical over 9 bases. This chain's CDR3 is CASSLPEGQGNTEAFF. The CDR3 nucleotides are TGTGCCAGCAGCCTCCCTGAGGGACAGGGGAACACTGAAGCTTTCTTT.